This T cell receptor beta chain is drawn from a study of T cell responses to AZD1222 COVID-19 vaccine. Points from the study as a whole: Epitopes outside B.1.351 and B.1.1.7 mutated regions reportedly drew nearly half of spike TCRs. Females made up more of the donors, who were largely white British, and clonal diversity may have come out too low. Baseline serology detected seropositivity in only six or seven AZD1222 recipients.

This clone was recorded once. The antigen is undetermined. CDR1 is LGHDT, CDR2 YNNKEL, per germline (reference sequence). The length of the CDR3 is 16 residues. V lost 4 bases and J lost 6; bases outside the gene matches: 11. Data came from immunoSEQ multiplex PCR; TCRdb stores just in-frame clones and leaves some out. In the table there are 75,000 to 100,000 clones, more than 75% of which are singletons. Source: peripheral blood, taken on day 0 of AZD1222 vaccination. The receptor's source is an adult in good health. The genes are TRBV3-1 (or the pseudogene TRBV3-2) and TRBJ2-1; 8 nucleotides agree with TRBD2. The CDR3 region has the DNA TGTGCCAGCAGCCGACAGGCTAGCGGGCCTCCCAATGAGCAGTTCTTC. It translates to CASSRQASGPPNEQFF.